Here is one TCR delta chain with its context. Its antigen is undetermined. This sequence is one base from a far larger clone and is likely a read error. The sample belongs to a study of delta chains in infants with herpesvirus infections. Study-level points and caveats: Three infants infected before 120 days plus one congenital case had the public Vdelta1 clonotype.

There are 21 residues in the CDR3. Germline V gives CDR1 TSWWSYY, CDR2 QGS. V shed 3 bases, J shed 6 bases, and the junction held 22 bases outside the gene matches. Reverse transcription of PBMC RNA used primers specific for the gamma and delta chains. TCRdb re-called clones from the RT-PCR reads via CATT. The data show approximately 510 delta-chain clones, with around 47% seen just once and 30% held by the top ten. The sequenced sample was peripheral blood, obtained at time point 3 of longitudinal follow-up. The sequence derives from a human donor who was a Ugandan infant, either HIV-exposed or HIV-unexposed (not recorded which). V is TRDV1 and J is TRDJ1; TRDD3 aligns across 13 bases. The CDR3 is CALGDVGLPNWGIRGAYKLIF. The CDR3, as DNA: TGTGCTCTTGGGGACGTTGGCCTTCCTAACTGGGGGATACGAGGTGCTTATAAACTCATCTTT.